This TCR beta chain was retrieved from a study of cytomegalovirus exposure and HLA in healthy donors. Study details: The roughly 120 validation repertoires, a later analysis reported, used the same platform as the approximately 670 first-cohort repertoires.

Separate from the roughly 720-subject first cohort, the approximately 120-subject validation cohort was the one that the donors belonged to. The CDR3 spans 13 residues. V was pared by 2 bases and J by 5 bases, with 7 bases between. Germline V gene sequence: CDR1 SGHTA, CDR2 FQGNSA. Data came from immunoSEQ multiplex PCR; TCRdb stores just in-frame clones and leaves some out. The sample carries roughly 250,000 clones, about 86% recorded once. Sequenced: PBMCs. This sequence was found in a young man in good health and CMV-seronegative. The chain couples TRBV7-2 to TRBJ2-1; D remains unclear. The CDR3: CASSLNQDNEQFF. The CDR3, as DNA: TGTGCCAGCAGCTTAAACCAGGACAATGAGCAGTTCTTC.